Below are 2 T cell receptor beta chains sequenced from a single sample in a study of blood T cell repertoires in COVID-19. TCRdb's copy holds only in-frame clones and misses some; the assay was immunoSEQ multiplex PCR. The sample contains roughly 110,000 clones, roughly 80% of which appear only once. The sample consisted of peripheral blood. These receptors originate from a middle-aged man with acute or convalescent COVID-19.

This clone was counted only a few times. V and J are TRBV7-3 and TRBJ2-1, with TRBD1 matching 10 bases. The CDR3 has 14 residues. In germline, CDR1 is SGHTA, CDR2 FQGTGA. The V gene end was trimmed by 4 bases and the J gene end by 10 bases; junction bases not matched to a gene: 7. CDR3 in amino acids: CASSSGTGALEQFF. The CDR3 bases are TGTGCCAGCAGCTCCGGGACAGGGGCTTTGGAGCAGTTCTTC.

The rearrangement links TRBV2 to TRBJ1-2; weak D call: TRBD1 (5 bases). The CDR3 has 13 residues. Germline CDR1 SNHLY, CDR2 FYNNEI. Trimming left V 5 bases short and J 6 bases short, with 13 bases between. The CDR3 here is CASSRRVVDGYTF. DNA of the CDR3: TGTGCCAGCAGTCGCAGGGTGGTGGATGGCTACACCTTC.